This T cell receptor (beta chain) was documented in a study of CD8+CD57+ T cells in acquired aplastic anemia. Study as a whole: Average DNA yield from sorted CD4+ and CD8+ cells was approximately 3 ug.

This clonotype was detected many times. Its target is not known. V was shortened by 0 bases and J by 2 bases, with 11 bases between the two germline ends. Germline V gene lookup returns CDR1 MNHNS and CDR2 SASEGT. The CDR3 extends over 16 amino acids. Regarding the study as a whole: Overlapping CD8+ CDR3 repertoires of patients and controls contained under 30 shared sequences.

Genomic DNA, serving as template, underwent TCR beta VDJ and CDR3 profiling. Each CDR3 protein is one row after TCRdb ran MiXCR on the reads. This sample yields more than 100,000 distinct CDR3 sequences, of which 41% are seen a single time; roughly 8.4% belongs to the top ten. The chain is built from TRBV6-1 and TRBJ1-5; tentative D call: TRBD1 (5 bases). The sequence derives from a human donor in good health, serving as a control. Sequencing used sorted CD4+, CD8+, or CD8+CD57+ T cells (not recorded which) from PBMCs. The CDR3 bases are TGTGCCAGCAGTGAAGCACTCAGGGTTGGCAATCAGCCCCAGCATTTT. Amino acid sequence: CASSEALRVGNQPQHF.